The present T cell receptor beta chain was sequenced within a study of OX40 agonist ivuxolimab in advanced cancers. Study-wide background: Ivuxolimab doses were 0.01, 0.1, 0.3, 1.5, 3 or 10 mg/kg every 2 weeks.

Overall study findings and caveats: In a subset of nonresponders, normalized T-cell clonal expansion was also low. CD8+ T cells showed, on average, more clonal expansion than CD4+ cells. The 0.1-3.0 mg/kg partial responders had among the lowest clonal expansion.

As regards this clone: Its specificity is unknown.

The method was immunoSEQ multiplex PCR; TCRdb's version includes in-frame clones alone and lacks a portion of them. The table has approximately 70,000 clones, roughly 80% seen once; the top ten hold about 7%. The germline gives CDR1 MDHEN, CDR2 SYDVKM. Trimming left V 2 bases short and J 5 bases short, with 6 bases between. CDR3 length: 12 amino acids. The TCR comes from an adult with an advanced solid tumor such as melanoma, head and neck, liver or kidney cancer. This chain connects TRBV28 to TRBJ1-1, with D unresolved. This sample comprised CD4+ or CD8+ T cells sorted from blood, obtained in a trial of the OX40 agonist ivuxolimab. The CDR3 DNA follows: TGTGCCAGCAGTTTAGGGTTAACTGAAGCTTTCTTT. It yields the protein CASSLGLTEAFF.